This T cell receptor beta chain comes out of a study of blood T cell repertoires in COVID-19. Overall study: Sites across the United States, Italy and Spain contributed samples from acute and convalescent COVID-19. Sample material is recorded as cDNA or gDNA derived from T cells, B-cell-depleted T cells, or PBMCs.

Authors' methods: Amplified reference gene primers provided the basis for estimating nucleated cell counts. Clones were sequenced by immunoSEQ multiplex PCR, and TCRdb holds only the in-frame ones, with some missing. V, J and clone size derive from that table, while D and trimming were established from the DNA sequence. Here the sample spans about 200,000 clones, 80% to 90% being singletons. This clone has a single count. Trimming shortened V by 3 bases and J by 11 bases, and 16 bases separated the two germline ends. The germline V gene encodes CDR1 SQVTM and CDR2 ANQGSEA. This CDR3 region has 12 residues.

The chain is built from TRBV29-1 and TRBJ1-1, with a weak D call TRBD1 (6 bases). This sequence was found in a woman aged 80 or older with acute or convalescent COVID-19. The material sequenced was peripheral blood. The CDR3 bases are TGCAGCGTTGATAGGTCAGGGGCCCGGGCTTTCTTT. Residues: CSVDRSGARAFF.